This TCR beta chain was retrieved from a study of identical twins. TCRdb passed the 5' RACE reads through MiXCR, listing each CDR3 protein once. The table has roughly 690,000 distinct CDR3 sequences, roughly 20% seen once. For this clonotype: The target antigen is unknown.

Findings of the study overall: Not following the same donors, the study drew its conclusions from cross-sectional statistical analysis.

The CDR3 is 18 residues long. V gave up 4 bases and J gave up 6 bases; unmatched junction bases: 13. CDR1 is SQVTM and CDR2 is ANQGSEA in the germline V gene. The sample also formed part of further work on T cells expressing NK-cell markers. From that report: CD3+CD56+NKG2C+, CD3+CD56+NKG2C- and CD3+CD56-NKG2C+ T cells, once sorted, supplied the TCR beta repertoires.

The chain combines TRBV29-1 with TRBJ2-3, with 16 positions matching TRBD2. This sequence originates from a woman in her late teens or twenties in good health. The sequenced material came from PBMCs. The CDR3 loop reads CSVADTGTSGGARDTQYF. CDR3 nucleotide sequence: TGCAGCGTTGCCGATACCGGGACTAGCGGGGGGGCACGGGATACGCAGTATTTT.